One and the same sample provided the 9 T cell receptor beta chains below, sequenced in a study of T cells expressing NK-cell markers. TCRdb re-called the 5' RACE reads; every CDR3 protein appears as one record, without DNA. The sample table sets out 450,000 to 600,000 distinct CDR3 sequences. The specimen sequenced was blood T cells: a sorted CD56 or NKG2C T cell subset, CD4+ or CD8+ T cells, or bulk PBMC T cells (not recorded which). The source of these receptors is a man aged 18 to 30 in good health.

This chain connects TRBV2 to TRBJ2-5; TCRdb picks TRBD1, but there is no DNA to check that call. Germline V gene data show CDR1 as SNHLY and CDR2 as FYNNEI. CDR3 length: 15 residues. CDR3 sequence reads: CASSGIWRGPETQYF. Variable domain in full (rest from reference TRBV2 and TRBJ2-5): EPEVTQTPSHQVTQMGQEVILRCVPISNHLYFYWYRQILGQKVEFLVSFYNNEISEKSEIFDDQFSVERPDGSNFTLKIRSTKLEDSAMYFCASSGIWRGPETQYFGPGTRLLVL.

The chain carries TRBV29-1 and TRBJ2-2. Germline values: CDR1 SQVTM, CDR2 ANQGSEA. The length of the CDR3 is 12 residues. The CDR3 reads CSAERWGGELFF.

CDR3 sequence reads: CASSGLGGSNEKLFF. The V call is TRBV5-1, the J call TRBJ1-4. This CDR3 region has 15 residues. Germline-derived CDR1 and CDR2 are SGHRS and YFSETQ.

This chain uses TRBV7-9 with TRBJ2-5. Per the germline V gene, CDR1 is SEHNR and CDR2 is FQNEAQ (reference sequence). CDR3 length: 11 residues. The CDR3 loop is CASSLTETQYF.

The CDR3 spells CSAQDRGNEQFF. This sequence joins TRBV20-1 and TRBJ2-1; with no DNA, the TCRdb D assignment of TRBD1 cannot be verified. CDR3 size: 12 residues. CDR1 and CDR2 (germline): DFQATT, SNEGSKA (reference sequence).

This chain links TRBV11-2 with TRBJ2-1; TCRdb indicates TRBD2, and absent DNA this call remains unverified. CDR3 length: 16 amino acids. Germline-derived CDR1 and CDR2 are SGHAT and FQNNGV. The chain's CDR3 is CASSLAFGRELDEQFF. The complete variable domain, with remaining parts taken from reference TRBV11-2 and TRBJ2-1, reads EAGVAQSPRYKIIEKRQSVAFWCNPISGHATLYWYQQILGQGPKLLIQFQNNGVVDDSQLPKDRFSAERLKGVDSTLKIQPAKLEDSAVYLCASSLAFGRELDEQFFGPGTRLTVL.

The rearrangement joins TRBV21-1 to TRBJ2-3; the TCRdb call, TRBD1, lacks DNA for checking. TRBV21-1 is deemed a pseudogene. The CDR3 is 16 residues long. This chain's CDR3 is CASSKSPGGSTDTQYF.

CDR3: CASSFDRLVHEQYF. The V and J genes are TRBV7-9 and TRBJ2-7; no DNA is available, so the TRBD2 call from TCRdb remains unchecked. In germline, CDR1 is SEHNR, CDR2 FQNEAQ (reference sequence). The CDR3 length is 14 residues.

This sequence joins TRBV20-1 and TRBJ2-1; with no DNA, the TCRdb D assignment of TRBD2 cannot be verified. The CDR3 has 13 residues. Germline V gene sequence: CDR1 DFQATT, CDR2 SNEGSKA (reference sequence). CDR3 loop: CSATPVTSQGQFF.